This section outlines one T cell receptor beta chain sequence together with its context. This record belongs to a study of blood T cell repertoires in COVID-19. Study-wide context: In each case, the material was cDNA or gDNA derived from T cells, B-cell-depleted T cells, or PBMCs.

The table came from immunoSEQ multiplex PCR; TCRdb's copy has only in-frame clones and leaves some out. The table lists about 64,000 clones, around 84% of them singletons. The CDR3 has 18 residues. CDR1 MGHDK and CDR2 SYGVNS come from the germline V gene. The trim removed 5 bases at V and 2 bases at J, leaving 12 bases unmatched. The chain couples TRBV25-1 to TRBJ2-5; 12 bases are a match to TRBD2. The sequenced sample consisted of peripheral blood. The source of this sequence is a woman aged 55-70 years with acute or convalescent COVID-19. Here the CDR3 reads CASSPNPRTSGEQETQYF. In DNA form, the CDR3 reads TGTGCCAGCAGTCCTAACCCCCGGACTAGCGGGGAACAAGAGACCCAGTACTTC.